This record covers a single TCR beta chain. The data are from a study of blood T cell repertoires in COVID-19. The table came from immunoSEQ multiplex PCR; TCRdb's copy has only in-frame clones and leaves some out. The sample shows fewer than 200,000 clones, more than 70% of them seen only once. This CDR3 has 11 amino acids. V lost 7 bases and J lost 3, with 6 bases in between. CDR1 MNHEY and CDR2 SVGAGI come from the germline V gene. The TCR was taken from a man in his forties or fifties who had recovered from COVID-19. The chain joins TRBV6-5 to TRBJ1-1; no clear D gene. Sample: peripheral blood. The CDR3 DNA follows: TGTGCCAGCACCCAGGACACTGAAGCTTTCTTT. This translates into CASTQDTEAFF.